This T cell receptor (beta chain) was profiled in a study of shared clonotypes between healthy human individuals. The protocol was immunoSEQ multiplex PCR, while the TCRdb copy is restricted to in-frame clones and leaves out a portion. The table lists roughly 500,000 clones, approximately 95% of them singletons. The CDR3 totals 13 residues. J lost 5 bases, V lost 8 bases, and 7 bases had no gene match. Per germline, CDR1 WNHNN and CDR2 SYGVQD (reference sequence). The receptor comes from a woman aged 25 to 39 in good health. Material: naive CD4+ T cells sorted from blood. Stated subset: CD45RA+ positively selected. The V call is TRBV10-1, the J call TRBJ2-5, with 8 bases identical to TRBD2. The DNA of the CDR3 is TGCGCCAGCGCGAGGACTAGCCGGGAGACCCAGTACTTC. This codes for CASARTSRETQYF.